The rows below give T cell receptor beta chains drawn from one sample of a study of blood T cell repertoires in COVID-19. This table comes from immunoSEQ multiplex PCR, and its TCRdb copy is limited to in-frame clones, with some not included. The sample has around 300,000 clones, under 90% seen once. The sequenced sample was peripheral blood. Receptor source: a man aged 50-60 years with acute or convalescent COVID-19. The CDR3 runs from the conserved cysteine through the conserved F or W. The order of the fields is V gene, CDR3 protein.

>TRBV7-2
CASSLGAGGNYGYTF
>TRBV6-6
CASAQTEQGEQPQHF
>TRBV27
CASGGTPVNEQFF
>TRBV12-2
CASRLAGLAGGETQYF
>TRBV5-4
CASTLAGVTDTQYF
>TRBV6-5
CASRLGQGAGNEQFF
>TRBV9
CASSPRRANNPHGYTF
>TRBV14
CASSHQLEVDPYEQYF
>TRBV7-9
CASSAGHPYEQYF
>TRBV6-5
CASSPTGMPNYGYTF
>TRBV4-2
CASSSSATYGNTIYF
>TRBV5-1
CASSLDAGTSGGTDTQYF
>TRBV6-2/TRBV6-3
CASSYVQRGNTGELFF
>TRBV12-3/TRBV12-4
CASSLNQGTLHF
>TRBV11-3
CASSQGANTGELFF
>TRBV7-9
CATRWASGGSPDTGELFF
>TRBV2
CASSRQARTDTQYF
>TRBV3-1/TRBV3-2
CASSPFSGNEQFF
>TRBV7-3
CASSSGVETDTQYF
>TRBV5-1
CASSGTSGGPRTGELFF
>TRBV18
CASSPDKGPEAFF
>TRBV4-1
CASSHRQGRDTEAFF
>TRBV14
CASNTGICYEQYF
>TRBV11-2
CASSLEQRREKLFF
>TRBV21-1
CASSKFAPAREGSTDTQYF
>TRBV12-3/TRBV12-4
CASTAGANTQYF
>TRBV3-1/TRBV3-2
CASSHNRVLETQYF
>TRBV5-6
CASSSTGDTYEQYF
>TRBV3-1/TRBV3-2
CASSGSGGAPGEQFF
>TRBV4-1
CASSQVSSSYEQYF
>TRBV5-1
CASLSGQGAPSTDTQYF
>TRBV4-2
CASSQDPNGGGAGGNTEAFF
>TRBV12-3/TRBV12-4
CASSFDSYEQYF
>TRBV19
CASMGDFNSPLHF
>TRBV19
CASSINAPGRGVPTDTQYF
>TRBV5-1
CASSAGGAGPQETQYF
>TRBV6-2/TRBV6-3
CASSWGPSFMNTEAFF
>TRBV19
CASSNRGGTGANVLTF
>TRBV19
CASSIAGTAGYTF
>TRBV19
CASSISSGVGAFF
>TRBV7-4
CASSLGAVNQPQHF
>TRBV27
CASSLYGGPSYNEQFF
>TRBV5-6
CASSPETGAYNEQFF
>TRBV5-1
CASSPLEGAGTEAFF
>TRBV3-1/TRBV3-2
CASSHTGGDYGYTF
>TRBV3-1/TRBV3-2
CASSPAPDTGELFF
>TRBV5-1
CASSSRLGSTDTQYF
>TRBV7-9
CASSFQEDTEQYF
>TRBV6-5
CASSLNRGRYTEAFF
>TRBV30
CAWRKLRVSGNTIYF
>TRBV29-1
CSVASSVNEKLFF
>TRBV7-3
CASSLVDFTDTQYF
>TRBV7-9
CASRGLSYEQYF
>TRBV4-2
CASSQDQGKQFF